This T cell receptor (beta chain) was identified in a study of T cells and Merkel cell carcinoma outcomes. CDR1 and CDR2 from the germline V gene are DFQATT and SNEGSKA (reference sequence). Trimming shortened V by 4 bases and J by 3 bases, and 7 bases separated the two germline ends. CDR3 length equals 11 residues. With regard to this clone: What it binds is unknown.

This table comes from immunoSEQ multiplex PCR, and its TCRdb copy is limited to in-frame clones, with some not included. The sample lists about 9,200 clones, around 84% occurring once. Whole-study results and caveats: Merkel cell carcinoma outcomes were reportedly predicted by repertoire and T-cell density.

The sequence was obtained from a human donor with Merkel cell carcinoma. The chain is built from TRBV20-1 and TRBJ2-7; D may be TRBD1 (5 bases). Specimen: tumor tissue from Merkel cell carcinoma. CDR3 nucleotide sequence: TGCAGTGCTATCAGGGACTACGAGCAGTACTTC. It specifies CSAIRDYEQYF.